The entry below gives a single TCR beta chain sequence along with its context. Its matching antigen is unknown. Time point meaning: cycle 4 day 1 (C4D1), after around six weeks of nivolumab. Each patient experienced a relapse that followed autologous stem cell transplantation, and brentuximab vedotin exposure varied. The data belong to a study of PD-1 blockade in classical Hodgkin lymphoma. Findings and limits, study-wide: Complete responders started with a diversity level that resembled newly diagnosed patients at baseline. CD4+ TCR diversity climbed significantly by C4D1, unlike CD8+ TCR diversity.

CDR1 and CDR2 from the germline V gene are SGHTA and FQGNSA. The length of the CDR3 is 16 residues. Losses at the gene ends were 4 bases for V and 2 bases for J; bases not matched to a gene: 7. Method: immunoSEQ multiplex PCR; TCRdb's copy keeps in-frame clones and lacks some. In the table there are 90,000 to 110,000 clones, about 92% of which are singletons. This chain uses TRBV7-2 with TRBJ2-7; 11 bases fit TRBD2. Here the sequenced sample was peripheral blood mononuclear cells (PBMCs), taken before the fourth cycle of nivolumab. This TCR derives from a human donor with classical Hodgkin lymphoma. In DNA form, the CDR3 reads TGTGCCAGCAGCTATTCCGGGACTAGCGGCACCTACGAGCAGTACTTC. This gives the protein CASSYSGTSGTYEQYF.